These 27 T cell receptor beta chains originate from one sample sequenced in a study of graft-versus-host responses after intestinal transplantation. TCRdb's table, derived via immunoSEQ multiplex PCR, lists solely in-frame clones and lacks some. The repertoire holds under 100,000 clones, approximately 90% seen once, with 15% to 20% in the top ten. Sequences were derived from PBMCs, sampled 450 to 480 days after intestinal transplant. The receptors here all came from a human patient who received an intestinal transplant, so some T cells may come from the graft donor.

For the CDR3, the DNA is TGTGCCGCAGACGGGGGGTCAAAATATGGCTACACCTTC. Translating gives CAADGGSKYGYTF. V is TRBV21-1 and J is TRBJ1-2. TRBV21-1 counts as a pseudogene. The CDR3 is 13 residues long.

This chain connects TRBV2 to TRBJ2-5; unclear D gene. CDR3 size: 16 residues. V dropped 4 bases and J dropped 4 bases, with 19 bases sitting between them. Germline V gene data show CDR1 as SNHLY and CDR2 as FYNNEI. The CDR3 DNA is TGTGCCAGCAGTGGCTTTACAGCTACTCTTCTAGAGACCCAGTACTTC. This codes for CASSGFTATLLETQYF. Filled out from reference TRBV2 and TRBJ2-5, the complete variable domain reads EPEVTQTPSHQVTQMGQEVILRCVPISNHLYFYWYRQILGQKVEFLVSFYNNEISEKSEIFDDQFSVERPDGSNFTLKIRSTKLEDSAMYFCASSGFTATLLETQYFGPGTRLLVL.

This clone was seen a single time. The chain combines TRBV13 with TRBJ1-1; 9 bases align to TRBD1. The CDR3 contains 15 residues. Per germline, CDR1 PRHDT and CDR2 FYEKMQ (reference sequence). With 5 bases clipped from V and 1 base from J, the junction kept 5 bases outside the gene matches. For the CDR3, the DNA is TGTGCCAGCAGCCAGAACAGGGGGCCGAACACTGAAGCTTTCTTT. Protein sequence: CASSQNRGPNTEAFF.

This chain uses TRBV10-2 with TRBJ2-4, with D perhaps matching TRBD1 (6 bases). The CDR3 has 15 residues. V was clipped by 10 bases and J by 3 bases, with 19 bases between them. Germline lookup yields CDR1 WSHSY and CDR2 SAAADI. The CDR3 DNA sequence: TGCGCCACCCTCGACAGGCCGATGGGCAAAAACATTCAGTACTTC. As protein: CATLDRPMGKNIQYF.

This clone has only a few counts. V is TRBV5-4 and J is TRBJ1-2; D call uncertain. V was trimmed by 4 bases and J by 3 bases, leaving 10 bases between them. The CDR3 spans 13 residues. Per the germline V gene, CDR1 is SGHNT and CDR2 is YYREEE (reference sequence). CDR3 protein: CASSAPLDYGYTF. The DNA of the CDR3 is TGTGCCAGCAGCGCCCCATTGGACTATGGCTACACCTTC.

CDR3 in amino acids: CASSPQGAFAHGYTF. The CDR3 region has the DNA TGTGCCAGCAGCCCCCAGGGGGCGTTTGCCCATGGCTACACCTTC. The chain combines TRBV7-9 with TRBJ1-2; 8 bases are shared with TRBD1. Germline values: CDR1 SEHNR, CDR2 FQNEAQ (reference sequence). J was trimmed by 6 bases and V by 5 bases; bases with no gene match: 11. The CDR3 runs to 15 residues.

The V call is TRBV5-1, the J call TRBJ2-5; a weak D match, TRBD1 (6 bases). This CDR3 is built from 14 residues. The V gene lost 0 bases and the J gene lost 1 base, with 7 bases spanning the gap. Germline V gene sequence: CDR1 SGHRS, CDR2 YFSETQ. The CDR3 here is CASSLEDSQETQYF. DNA for the CDR3: TGCGCCAGCAGCTTGGAGGACAGCCAAGAGACCCAGTACTTC.

The chain is built from TRBV6-5 and TRBJ1-5, with unresolved D. CDR3 length equals 14 residues. Trimming left V 5 bases short and J 5 bases short, with 13 bases between. The germline V gene encodes CDR1 MNHEY and CDR2 SVGAGI. CDR3 DNA sequence: TGTGCCAGCAGTGAACTCCAGTCCCATCAGCCCCAGCATTTT. It translates to CASSELQSHQPQHF.

The CDR3 DNA is TGTGCCAGCAGCTTCGGGGGGGATACGCAGTATTTT. As protein: CASSFGGDTQYF. The chain recombines TRBV7-3 with TRBJ2-3; TRBD2 matches at 7 bases. Germline CDR1 is SGHTA and CDR2 is FQGTGA. The CDR3 is 12 amino acids. V shed 3 bases, J shed 6 bases, and the junction held 0 bases outside the gene matches.

The V gene is TRBV5-5, the J gene TRBJ1-2, with 7 bases matching TRBD1. The V gene end was trimmed by 0 bases and the J gene end by 9 bases; junction bases not matched to a gene: 5. The CDR3 has 13 amino acids. Germline loops: CDR1 SGHKS, CDR2 YYEKEE (reference sequence). CDR3 DNA: TGTGCCAGCAGCTTGGAACAGGGGTACAGCTACACCTTC. Translated, it gives CASSLEQGYSYTF. Using reference TRBV5-5 and TRBJ1-2 for the parts outside the CDR3, the full variable domain is DAGVTQSPTHLIKTRGQQVTLRCSPISGHKSVSWYQQVLGQGPQFIFQYYEKEERGRGNFPDRFSARQFPNYSSELNVNALLLGDSALYLCASSLEQGYSYTFGSGTRLTVV.

The sample holds a few counts of this clone. V and J are TRBV2 and TRBJ1-1, with D possibly being TRBD1 (5 bases). The ends were cut back, 7 bases at V and 5 bases at J, with 8 bases in the middle. Germline V gives CDR1 SNHLY, CDR2 FYNNEI. CDR3 size: 11 residues. The CDR3 DNA reads TGTGCCAGCACAGGGAAAACTGAAGCTTTCTTT. Protein product: CASTGKTEAFF.

The chain uses TRBV12-5 and TRBJ1-2; D gene uncertain. Deletions cut 6 bases from V and 5 bases from J, with 13 bases between. Germline V lookup: CDR1 LGHNT, CDR2 FRNRAP. The CDR3 is made up of 13 amino acids. CDR3 bases: TGTGCTAGTGGCCGCGACACGGGGTATGGCTACACCTTC. It codes for CASGRDTGYGYTF.

The chain links TRBV7-9 to TRBJ1-2; D call uncertain. Germline V lookup: CDR1 SEHNR, CDR2 FQNEAQ (reference sequence). The CDR3 spans 15 residues. The V end was cut by 0 bases, the J end by 5 bases, with 13 bases between. In DNA form, the CDR3 reads TGTGCCAGCAGCTTAGCGGTGGTACAGCGGTATGGCTACACCTTC. Residues: CASSLAVVQRYGYTF.

This chain joins TRBV11-2 and TRBJ2-7; 9 bases align to TRBD1. CDR3 length: 14 amino acids. Germline values: CDR1 SGHAT, CDR2 FQNNGV. The trim removed 5 bases at V and 3 bases at J, leaving 5 bases unmatched. Written as DNA, the CDR3 is TGTGCCAGCAGCGGGACAGGGATGTTCTACGAGCAGTACTTC. It encodes CASSGTGMFYEQYF.

The chain couples TRBV12-5 to TRBJ2-7; 8 nucleotides match TRBD2. The CDR3 contains 13 residues. Trimming took 6 bases from V and 5 from J; bases not matched to a gene: 6. The germline CDR1 and CDR2 sequences are LGHNT and FRNRAP. The CDR3 nucleotides are TGTGCTAGTGGCTCTAGCGGGTTGAACGAGCAGTACTTC. Translation gives CASGSSGLNEQYF.

The chain combines TRBV10-3 with TRBJ2-6, with D unclear. The V gene's germline CDR1 is ENHRY and CDR2 SYGVKD. V gave up 0 bases and J gave up 0 bases, with 9 bases separating them. This CDR3 has 17 amino acids. Written as DNA, the CDR3 is TGTGCCATCAGTGAGTCGAGACGGAGCTCTGGGGCCAACGTCCTGACTTTC. It encodes CAISESRRSSGANVLTF.

The chain carries TRBV6-5 and TRBJ1-3; unclear D gene. The V end lost 0 bases, the J end lost 2 bases, and 5 bases lay between the germline ends. Germline V CDR1 and CDR2: MNHEY, SVGAGI. This CDR3 region has 14 residues. CDR3 in amino acids: CASSYSGTGNTIYF. CDR3 nucleotides: TGTGCCAGCAGTTACTCAGGGACTGGAAACACCATATATTTT.

The sample holds a few counts of this clone. V usage is TRBV7-2 and J usage is TRBJ2-7; possible D gene TRBD2, 6 bases. The CDR3 totals 14 residues. CDR1 and CDR2 from the germline V gene are SGHTA and FQGNSA. With 4 bases removed from V and 3 bases from J, the gap between germline ends came to 13 bases. CDR3 nucleotides: TGTGCCAGCAGCTCATCCTTCGGGGGCTACGAGCAGTACTTC. It translates to CASSSSFGGYEQYF.

This clone occurred once. V is TRBV27 and J is TRBJ2-4; 10 nucleotides line up with TRBD2. After removal of 6 bases from V and 0 bases from J, the junction contained 11 bases not matched to a gene. The CDR3 has 18 residues. Germline lookup yields CDR1 MNHEY and CDR2 SMNVEV (reference sequence). The CDR3, as DNA: TGTGCCAGCAGCCAACTAGCGGGGATTTCCCTAGCCAAAAACATTCAGTACTTC. Translating gives CASSQLAGISLAKNIQYF.

This chain joins TRBV5-5 and TRBJ2-7; D gene unclear. CDR3 size: 12 residues. Germline values: CDR1 SGHKS, CDR2 YYEKEE (reference sequence). V was cut by 0 bases and J by 3 bases, with 4 bases left in between. This CDR3 is CASSLEGYEQYF. As DNA, the CDR3 is TGTGCCAGCAGCTTGGAAGGCTACGAGCAGTACTTC.

The V and J genes are TRBV29-1 and TRBJ1-1; TRBD1 aligns across 8 bases. The germline V gene encodes CDR1 SQVTM and CDR2 ANQGSEA. The CDR3 consists of 13 residues. V was pared by 7 bases and J by 1 base, with 5 bases of the junction left unmatched. CDR3 in amino acids: CSGSGGKNTEAFF. CDR3 bases: TGCAGCGGGTCAGGGGGCAAGAACACTGAAGCTTTCTTT. Supplemented by reference TRBV29-1 and TRBJ1-1, the full variable domain reads SAVISQKPSRDICQRGTSLTIQCQVDSQVTMMFWYRQQPGQSLTLIATANQGSEATYESGFVIDKFPISRPNLTFSTLTVSNMSPEDSSIYLCSGSGGKNTEAFFGQGTRLTVV.

J is TRBJ1-2 and V is TRBV6-6; D is perhaps TRBD1 (5 bases). The CDR3 is made up of 12 amino acids. Germline CDR1 is MNHNY and CDR2 is SVGAGI (reference sequence). The germline V and J ends were trimmed by 10 bases and 6 bases, with 15 bases remaining between them. The chain's CDR3 is CATPGTGNGYTF. CDR3 sequence (DNA): TGTGCCACCCCCGGGACGGGGAATGGCTACACCTTC.

This chain joins TRBV5-1 and TRBJ1-2, with 7 bases fitting TRBD1. Germline values: CDR1 SGHRS, CDR2 YFSETQ. The CDR3 contains 15 residues. V shed 0 bases, J shed 6 bases, and the junction held 8 bases outside the gene matches. Here the CDR3 reads CASSLVEGAPHGYTF. In nucleotides, the CDR3 is TGCGCCAGCAGCTTGGTGGAGGGGGCGCCCCATGGCTACACCTTC.

The V call is TRBV5-3, the J call TRBJ1-2, with TRBD1 as a possible D gene (5 bases). TRBV5-3 qualifies as an ORF whose function is uncertain. Trimming cost V 4 bases and J 8 bases, with 15 bases left between them. The CDR3 has 13 amino acids. The CDR3 DNA reads TGTGCCAGAAGCCAGGACAAACGTCAAGGCTACACCTTC. Translated: CARSQDKRQGYTF.

The chain recombines TRBV13 with TRBJ2-2; D tentatively reads TRBD1 or TRBD2 (5 bases each). V lost 11 bases, J lost 6 bases, and 16 bases lay in between. The CDR3 has 13 amino acids. CDR1 and CDR2 from the germline V gene are PRHDT and FYEKMQ (reference sequence). CDR3 region: CAATLGVAGELFF. The DNA of the CDR3 is TGTGCCGCTACACTAGGGGTTGCCGGGGAGCTGTTTTTT.

The chain combines TRBV4-1 with TRBJ2-3, with no clear D. Trimming shortened V by 1 base and J by 4 bases, and 12 bases separated the two germline ends. From germline, CDR1 is MGHRA and CDR2 YSYEKL. CDR3 length equals 15 residues. CDR3 amino acids: CASSQVVGPPDTQYF. The CDR3, as DNA: TGCGCCAGCAGCCAAGTCGTCGGACCTCCAGATACGCAGTATTTT.

The J gene is TRBJ1-1, the V gene TRBV27, with TRBD1 matching 7 bases. The ends lost 5 bases at V and 7 bases at J; junction bases unmatched: 13. This CDR3 comprises 15 residues. Germline V gene lookup returns CDR1 MNHEY and CDR2 SMNVEV (reference sequence). The DNA for the CDR3 is TGTGCCAGCAGTACCAGGACAGGCGAAGCTAATGAAGCTTTCTTT. It encodes CASSTRTGEANEAFF.